This note documents a single T cell receptor (beta chain) sequence. Its antigen is as yet unknown. V trimming: 3 bases; J trimming: 7 bases; junction bases outside the gene matches: 16. Germline assignment: CDR1 SNHLY and CDR2 FYNNEI. CDR3 length equals 18 residues. Repertoires were generated with immunoSEQ multiplex PCR, while TCRdb's copy carries only in-frame clones and drops some. Altogether roughly 43,000 clones are present, about 94% being singletons, with the ten largest covering approximately 5.4%. The sample is drawn from a study of cytomegalovirus exposure and HLA in healthy donors. Across the whole study: It was reported in a later analysis that the same platform had been used for the roughly 130 validation repertoires as for the approximately 670 first-cohort repertoires. Study-level points and caveats: Subsequent analysis showed first-cohort TCR clusters tending to co-occur in around 130 validation repertoires. Three CMV-associated chains proved CMV antigen-specific in vitro.

Sequenced sample: PBMCs. The sequence was collected from a man between 18 and 35 years old in good health and CMV-seronegative. The chain couples TRBV2 to TRBJ2-1; 9 positions match TRBD2. CDR3 nucleotides: TGTGCCAGCAGTGAGCTTACCGGGACTAGCAGCAAGGAGAATGAGCAGTTCTTC. Translating it yields CASSELTGTSSKENEQFF.